These T cell receptor beta chains were read from a single sample in a study of T cell responses to AZD1222 COVID-19 vaccine. The protocol was immunoSEQ multiplex PCR, while the TCRdb copy is restricted to in-frame clones and leaves out a portion. The profile shows approximately 100,000 clones, about 87% of them singletons. The sample consisted of peripheral blood, taken on day 0 of AZD1222 vaccination. The receptors derive from an adult in good health. Both conserved end residues are part of each CDR3. The D gene is left open where the match is weak. Size is omitted from some rows. Given values are once, few, many or a class for expanded clones.

clone size: NA; V gene: TRBV7-2; J gene: TRBJ1-1; D gene: NA; CDR3 protein: CASSLVGQGVGTEAFF; CDR3 DNA: TGTGCCAGCAGCTTAGTTGGGCAGGGAGTAGGGACTGAAGCTTTCTTT
clone size: NA; V gene: TRBV28; J gene: TRBJ2-5; D gene: TRBD1; CDR3 protein: CASSSPGQGAKETQYF; CDR3 DNA: TGTGCCAGCAGTTCACCGGGACAGGGGGCGAAGGAGACCCAGTACTTC
clone size: NA; V gene: TRBV7-3; J gene: TRBJ2-3; D gene: NA; CDR3 protein: CASSLNPQGDTQYF; CDR3 DNA: TGTGCCAGCAGCTTAAACCCCCAGGGAGATACGCAGTATTTT
clone size: NA; V gene: TRBV7-2; J gene: TRBJ1-2; D gene: NA; CDR3 protein: CASSLRRGDGYTF; CDR3 DNA: TGTGCCAGCAGCCTAAGAAGGGGGGATGGCTACACCTTC
clone size: once; V gene: TRBV19; J gene: TRBJ1-2; D gene: NA; CDR3 protein: CASSSLVAVGVYGYTF; CDR3 DNA: TGTGCCAGTAGTAGCCTCGTTGCAGTTGGAGTCTATGGCTACACCTTC
clone size: NA; V gene: TRBV6-2/TRBV6-3; J gene: TRBJ2-2; D gene: TRBD2; CDR3 protein: CASSLTAGGGTGELFF; CDR3 DNA: TGTGCCAGCAGTTTGACAGCGGGAGGGGGCACCGGGGAGCTGTTTTTT
clone size: NA; V gene: TRBV28; J gene: TRBJ2-7; D gene: NA; CDR3 protein: CASTTRGEQYF; CDR3 DNA: TGTGCCAGCACTACAAGGGGCGAGCAGTACTTC
clone size: NA; V gene: TRBV28; J gene: TRBJ1-2; D gene: NA; CDR3 protein: CASSLSGANYGYTF; CDR3 DNA: TGTGCCAGCAGTTTATCAGGAGCTAACTATGGCTACACCTTC
clone size: few; V gene: TRBV5-6; J gene: TRBJ1-6; D gene: NA; CDR3 protein: CASSLQGGYSPLHF; CDR3 DNA: TGTGCCAGCAGCTTGCAGGGAGGATATTCACCCCTCCACTTT
clone size: NA; V gene: TRBV29-1; J gene: TRBJ1-2; D gene: NA; CDR3 protein: CSVEVSREGYTF; CDR3 DNA: TGCAGCGTTGAGGTCTCAAGGGAAGGCTACACCTTC
clone size: few; V gene: TRBV6-5; J gene: TRBJ1-3; D gene: TRBD1; CDR3 protein: CATGTGNTIYF; CDR3 DNA: TGTGCCACCGGGACAGGGAACACCATATATTTT
clone size: NA; V gene: TRBV19; J gene: TRBJ1-5; D gene: TRBD1; CDR3 protein: CASSIGRDRDQPQHF; CDR3 DNA: TGTGCCAGTAGTATTGGCCGGGACAGAGATCAGCCCCAGCATTTT
clone size: NA; V gene: TRBV5-1; J gene: TRBJ2-7; D gene: NA; CDR3 protein: CASSLEQGYEQYF; CDR3 DNA: TGCGCCAGCAGCCTAGAACAGGGCTACGAGCAGTACTTC
clone size: NA; V gene: TRBV5-6; J gene: TRBJ2-5; D gene: NA; CDR3 protein: CASSFFRDRQETQYF; CDR3 DNA: TGTGCCAGCAGCTTCTTCCGGGACCGCCAAGAGACCCAGTACTTC
clone size: once; V gene: TRBV9; J gene: TRBJ2-1; D gene: TRBD2; CDR3 protein: CASRAPGLGGDDEQFF; CDR3 DNA: TGTGCCAGCAGGGCGCCGGGACTAGGGGGGGATGATGAGCAGTTCTTC
clone size: NA; V gene: TRBV12-3/TRBV12-4; J gene: TRBJ2-7; D gene: NA; CDR3 protein: CASSSSLGEQYF; CDR3 DNA: TGTGCCAGCAGTTCTTCCCTGGGAGAGCAGTACTTC
clone size: NA; V gene: TRBV3-1/TRBV3-2; J gene: TRBJ2-1; D gene: TRBD2; CDR3 protein: CASSLSASGSYNEQFF; CDR3 DNA: TGTGCCAGCAGCCTATCCGCTAGCGGGAGTTACAATGAGCAGTTCTTC
clone size: few; V gene: TRBV21-1; J gene: TRBJ2-2; D gene: NA; CDR3 protein: CASSQKEAGIGELFF; CDR3 DNA: TGTGCCAGCAGCCAAAAGGAGGCAGGGATTGGGGAGCTGTTTTTT
clone size: NA; V gene: TRBV15; J gene: TRBJ2-1; D gene: NA; CDR3 protein: CATSRDRGLAVIDEQFF; CDR3 DNA: TGTGCCACCAGCAGAGATCGAGGACTGGCGGTTATAGATGAGCAGTTCTTC